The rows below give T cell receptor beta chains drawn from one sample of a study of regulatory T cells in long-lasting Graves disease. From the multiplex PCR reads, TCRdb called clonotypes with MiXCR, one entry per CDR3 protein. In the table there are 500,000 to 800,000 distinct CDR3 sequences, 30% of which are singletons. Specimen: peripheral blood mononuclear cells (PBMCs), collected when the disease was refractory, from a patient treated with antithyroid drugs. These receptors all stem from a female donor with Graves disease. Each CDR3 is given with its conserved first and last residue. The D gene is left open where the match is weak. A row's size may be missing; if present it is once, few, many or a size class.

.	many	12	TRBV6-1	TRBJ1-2	TGTGCCAGCAGTATGCGCCCTTATGGCTACACCTTC	CASSMRPYGYTF
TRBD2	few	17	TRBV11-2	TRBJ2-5	TGTGCCAGCAGCTCAACGTCCCTAGCGGGGGGACAAGAGACCCAGTACTTC	CASSSTSLAGGQETQYF
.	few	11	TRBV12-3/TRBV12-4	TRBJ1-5	TGTGCCAGCAGTCGGAAACAGCCCCAGCATTTT	CASSRKQPQHF
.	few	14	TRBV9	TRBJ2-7	TGTGCCGGGGGTTTGGCGGGGAGCTCCTACGAGCAGTACTTC	CAGGLAGSSYEQYF
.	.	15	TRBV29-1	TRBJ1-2	TGCAGCGTTGAACGCAGGGGAAGACCCTCTATCGGCTACACCTTC	CSVERRGRPSIGYTF
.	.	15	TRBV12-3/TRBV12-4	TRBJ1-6	TGTGCCAGCAGTGTCCACAGGGAGGGTAATTCACCCCTCCACTTT	CASSVHREGNSPLHF
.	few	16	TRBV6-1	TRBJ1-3	TGTGCCAGCATCCTCCCCCAGGCAAGCTCTGGAAACACCATATATTTT	CASILPQASSGNTIYF
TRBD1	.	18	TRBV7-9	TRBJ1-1	TGTGCCAGCAGTCCGGCCCTCGGACAGGGGCTAATGAACACTGAAGCTTTCTTT	CASSPALGQGLMNTEAFF
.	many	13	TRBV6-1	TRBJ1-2	TGTGCCAGCACCTTCGACATAAACTATGGCTACACCTTC	CASTFDINYGYTF
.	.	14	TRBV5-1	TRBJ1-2	TGCGCCAGCAGGCGGGACGGAGGAAACTATGGCTACACCTTC	CASRRDGGNYGYTF
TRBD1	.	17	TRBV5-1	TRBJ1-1	TGCGCCAGCAGCTTGGGGCAGGGGGCAGCAGGGAACACTGAAGCTTTCTTT	CASSLGQGAAGNTEAFF
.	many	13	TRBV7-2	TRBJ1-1	TGTGCCAGCAGCTTTGCGAGTTACACTGAAGCTTTCTTT	CASSFASYTEAFF
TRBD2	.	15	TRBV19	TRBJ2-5	TGTGCCAGTAGTGCTACACTAGCGGGCGGACAGACCCAGTACTTC	CASSATLAGGQTQYF
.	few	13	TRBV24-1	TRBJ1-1	TGTGCCACCAGTGATTTGGGGGAAAGTGAAGCTTTCTTT	CATSDLGESEAFF
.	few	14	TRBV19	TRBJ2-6	TGTGCCAGTAGTAGGGGCCATGGGGCCAACGTCCTGACTTTC	CASSRGHGANVLTF
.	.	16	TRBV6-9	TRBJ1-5	TGTGCCAGCAGTTCCAGCCTGACAGTCAGCAATCAGCCCCAGCATTTT	CASSSSLTVSNQPQHF
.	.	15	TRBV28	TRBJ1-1	TGTGCCAGCAGCCGGCGACAGGTTCGGAACACTGAAGCTTTCTTT	CASSRRQVRNTEAFF
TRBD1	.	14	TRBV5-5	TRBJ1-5	TGTGCCAGCAGCCAAGACAGGGCTTCTCAGCCCCAGCATTTT	CASSQDRASQPQHF
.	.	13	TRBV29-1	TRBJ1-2	TGCAGCGTTGGTGGGGGTTCGGGCTATGGCTACACCTTC	CSVGGGSGYGYTF
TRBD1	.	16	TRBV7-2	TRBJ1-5	TGTGCCAGCAGCCAAGGGGGGGGACAGGGGAGTCAGCCCCAGCATTTT	CASSQGGGQGSQPQHF
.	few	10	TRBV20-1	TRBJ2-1	TGCAGTGCTAGAGTCCGAGAGCAGTTCTTC	CSARVREQFF
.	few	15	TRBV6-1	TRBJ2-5	TGTGCCAGCAGCCGAGACAGGTCCATCGGGGAGACCCAGTACTTC	CASSRDRSIGETQYF
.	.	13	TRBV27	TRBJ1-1	TGTGCCAGCAGTTTATGGCCCACGAGTGAGGCTTTCTTT	CASSLWPTSEAFF
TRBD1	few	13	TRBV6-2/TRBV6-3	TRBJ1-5	TGTGCCAGTACAGGGGGCTGGGGGCAGCCCCAGCATTTT	CASTGGWGQPQHF
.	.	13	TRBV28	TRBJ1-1	TGTGCCAGCACCGGTGGCCCGAACACTGAAGCTTTCTTT	CASTGGPNTEAFF
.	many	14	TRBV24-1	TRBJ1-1	TGTGCCACCAGTGATGGGACAACGAACACTGAAGCTTTCTTT	CATSDGTTNTEAFF
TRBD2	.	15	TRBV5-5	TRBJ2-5	TGTGCCAGCAGCCAACTAGCGGGGCTACAAGAGACCCAGTACTTC	CASSQLAGLQETQYF
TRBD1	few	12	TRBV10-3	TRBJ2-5	TGTGCCATCGGACAGGACTGGGAGACCCAGTACTTC	CAIGQDWETQYF
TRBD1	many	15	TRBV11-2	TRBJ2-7	TGTGCCAGCAGCCGTCGGGACAGGCAGACCTACGAGCAGTACTTC	CASSRRDRQTYEQYF
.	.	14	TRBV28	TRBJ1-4	TGTGCCAGCAACTCCAGGGGAAGGAATGAAAAACTGTTTTTT	CASNSRGRNEKLFF
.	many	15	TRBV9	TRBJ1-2	TGTGCCAGCAGCGTAGATTGGAGGTCTAACTATGGCTACACCTTC	CASSVDWRSNYGYTF
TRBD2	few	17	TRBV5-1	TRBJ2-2	TGCGCCAGCAGCTTGAGACTAGCGGGAGGCCGCACCGGGGAGCTGTTTTTT	CASSLRLAGGRTGELFF
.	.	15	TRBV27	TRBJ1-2	TGTGCCAGCAGTCTCAGGATAGTAGGGGGCTATGGCTACACCTTC	CASSLRIVGGYGYTF
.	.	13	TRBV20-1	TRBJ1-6	TGCAGTGCTCGACACCAAGGGAATTCACCCCTCCACTTT	CSARHQGNSPLHF
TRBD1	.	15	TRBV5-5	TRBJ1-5	TGTGCCAGCAGTTTTACAGGGGGTGACAATCAGCCCCAGCATTTT	CASSFTGGDNQPQHF
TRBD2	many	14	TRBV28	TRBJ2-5	TGTGCCAGCAGCCAGGCGGGACTAACGGAGACCCAGTACTTC	CASSQAGLTETQYF
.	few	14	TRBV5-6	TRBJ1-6	TGTGCCAGCAGCTTGATACGAGGGGATTCACCCCTCCACTTT	CASSLIRGDSPLHF
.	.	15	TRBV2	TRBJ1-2	TGTGCCAGCAGTGAGGCGGGAACAACTAACTATGGCTACACCTTC	CASSEAGTTNYGYTF
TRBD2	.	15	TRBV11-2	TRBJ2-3	TGTGCCAGCAGCTTTAGCGGGAGGGCCCCAGATACGCAGTATTTT	CASSFSGRAPDTQYF
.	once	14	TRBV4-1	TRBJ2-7	TGCGCCAGCAGCCAATTGGACGGGGCCTACGAGCAGTACTTC	CASSQLDGAYEQYF
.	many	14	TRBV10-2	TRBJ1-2	TGCGCCAGTTTTCCCGCGGGTCTAACGGGTGGCTACACCTTC	CASFPAGLTGGYTF
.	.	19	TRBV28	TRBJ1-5	TGTGCCAGCAGTTTATCAACAGGGTGGATGGAACCGGGAGGTCAGCCCCAGCATTTT	CASSLSTGWMEPGGQPQHF
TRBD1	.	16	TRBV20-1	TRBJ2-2	TGCAGTGCTCAGGCCGGGACAGGGGGCTTGGGCGGGGAGCTGTTTTTT	CSAQAGTGGLGGELFF
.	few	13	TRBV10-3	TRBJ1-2	TGTGCCATCACCGGTTTAGGGAACTATGGCTACACCTTC	CAITGLGNYGYTF
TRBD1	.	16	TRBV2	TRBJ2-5	TGTGCCAGCAATCCGACAGGGCCTATTTACCAAGAGACCCAGTACTTC	CASNPTGPIYQETQYF
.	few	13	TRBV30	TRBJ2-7	TGTGCCTGGAGGAACAGGGGAGGCAACGAGCAGTACTTC	CAWRNRGGNEQYF
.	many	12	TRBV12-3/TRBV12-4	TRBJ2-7	TGTGCCAGCAGTTTGGGCAGCCCAGAGCAGTACTTC	CASSLGSPEQYF
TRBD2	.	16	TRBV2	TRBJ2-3	TGTGCCAGCAGCGTGGGACTAGCGGGGGGCACAGATACGCAGTATTTT	CASSVGLAGGTDTQYF